These 10 T cell receptor beta chains came from one sample sequenced in a study of beta chain features in type 1 diabetes. Expressed TCRB transcripts were sequenced because the isolated RNA had all been reverse transcribed beforehand. Clones were read by immunoSEQ multiplex PCR, and TCRdb kept only the in-frame ones, dropping some. The sample has about 130,000 clones, approximately 9.2% seen once; the top ten hold approximately 0.68%. Sequencing used central memory CD4+ T cells from blood. Source of these receptors: a man aged 18-30 years in good health.

V and J are TRBV7-2 and TRBJ2-6, with 8 bases aligning to TRBD2. Germline V gene sequence: CDR1 SGHTA, CDR2 FQGNSA. Trimming took 5 bases from V and 2 from J; bases not matched to a gene: 8. The CDR3 runs 17 residues. DNA for the CDR3: TGTGCCAGCAGCCCGGGACTAGATTCGGCTGGGGCCAACGTCCTGACTTTC. Translating gives CASSPGLDSAGANVLTF.

The chain uses TRBV7-8 and TRBJ2-4, with D maybe TRBD1 (6 bases). The V gene lost 1 base and the J gene lost 9 bases, with 13 bases spanning the gap. Germline V CDR1 and CDR2: SGHVS, FQNEAQ. The CDR3 sequence is 14 residues long. CDR3 region: CASSLEGHTSIQYF. CDR3 bases: TGTGCCAGCAGCTTAGAGGGACACACTTCCATTCAGTACTTC. The full variable domain, rest sourced from reference TRBV7-8 and TRBJ2-4, is GAGVSQSPRYKVAKRGQDVALRCDPISGHVSLFWYQQALGQGPEFLTYFQNEAQLDKSGLPSDRFFAERPEGSVSTLKIQRTQQEDSAVYLCASSLEGHTSIQYFGAGTRLSVL.

The chain joins TRBV5-1 to TRBJ1-2, with 9 nucleotides matching TRBD1. The junction had 16 bases not matched to a gene; V was cut back by 4 bases and J by 6 bases. The CDR3 loop spans 17 amino acids. CDR1 is SGHRS, CDR2 YFSETQ, per germline. This CDR3 is CASSRERPQGALNGYTF. In DNA, the CDR3 is TGCGCCAGCAGCCGGGAAAGACCACAGGGGGCTCTAAATGGCTACACCTTC.

This clone was found a few times. The V and J genes are TRBV7-2 and TRBJ1-6; 7 nucleotides match TRBD1. The CDR3 extends over 14 amino acids. CDR1 is SGHTA, CDR2 FQGNSA, per germline. With 3 bases clipped from V and 7 bases from J, the junction kept 3 bases outside the gene matches. The CDR3 loop reads CASSFSGGNSPLHF. In DNA, the CDR3 is TGTGCCAGCAGCTTTTCAGGGGGAAATTCACCCCTCCACTTT.

The chain uses TRBV2 and TRBJ1-6; D remains ambiguous. The CDR3 runs to 13 residues. Trimming shortened V by 8 bases and J by 5 bases, and 10 bases separated the two germline ends. Germline-derived CDR1 and CDR2 are SNHLY and FYNNEI. CDR3 sequence: CASRRSDNSPLHF. The CDR3 DNA follows: TGTGCCAGCCGCAGGTCGGATAATTCACCCCTCCACTTT.

This clone was detected ten times or more. The V and J genes are TRBV29-1 and TRBJ1-2; D might be TRBD1 (5 bases). In germline, CDR1 is SQVTM, CDR2 ANQGSEA. The CDR3 spans 11 residues. V lost 7 bases, J lost 4 bases, and 10 bases lay in between. CDR3 sequence: CSGGGGYGYTF. CDR3 in DNA: TGCAGCGGCGGGGGTGGCTATGGCTACACCTTC. Full variable domain (remainder filled in from reference TRBV29-1 and TRBJ1-2): SAVISQKPSRDICQRGTSLTIQCQVDSQVTMMFWYRQQPGQSLTLIATANQGSEATYESGFVIDKFPISRPNLTFSTLTVSNMSPEDSSIYLCSGGGGYGYTFGSGTRLTVV.

This clone was seen a few times. The chain employs TRBV9 and TRBJ2-2, with TRBD2 matching 9 bases. The CDR3 is made up of 15 amino acids. From germline, CDR1 is SGDLS and CDR2 YYNGEE. V gave up 2 bases and J gave up 7 bases; unmatched junction bases: 6. CDR3 region: CASSVSAGGGGELFF. CDR3 coding DNA: TGTGCCAGCAGCGTCTCAGCGGGGGGAGGCGGGGAGCTGTTTTTT.

The V and J genes are TRBV9 and TRBJ2-4; no firm D call. CDR1 and CDR2 (germline): SGDLS, YYNGEE. V lost 0 bases, J lost 7 bases, and 17 bases lay in between. CDR3 length equals 16 residues. The CDR3 DNA reads TGTGCCAGCAGCGTAGATCAGGCACCGCTCACTAACATTCAGTACTTC. This codes for CASSVDQAPLTNIQYF.

This clone has only a few counts. The genes are TRBV11-2 and TRBJ2-1; 9 bases map to TRBD2. V lost 6 bases to trimming and J lost 3 bases; unmatched junction nucleotides: 6. The CDR3 consists of 15 residues. CDR1 is SGHAT, CDR2 FQNNGV, per germline. The CDR3: CASRHSGGSYNEQFF. The CDR3 DNA reads as TGTGCCAGCAGACATAGCGGGGGAAGCTACAATGAGCAGTTCTTC.

This clone was recorded a few times. The chain employs TRBV4-1 and TRBJ2-2, with TRBD2 identical over 11 bases. Trimming took 4 bases from V and 6 from J; bases not matched to a gene: 13. CDR1 and CDR2 from the germline V gene are MGHRA and YSYEKL. This CDR3 is built from 18 residues. The CDR3 is CASSLREASGGSAGELFF. The CDR3 DNA reads TGCGCCAGCAGCCTCCGGGAAGCTAGCGGGGGGTCCGCCGGGGAGCTGTTTTTT.